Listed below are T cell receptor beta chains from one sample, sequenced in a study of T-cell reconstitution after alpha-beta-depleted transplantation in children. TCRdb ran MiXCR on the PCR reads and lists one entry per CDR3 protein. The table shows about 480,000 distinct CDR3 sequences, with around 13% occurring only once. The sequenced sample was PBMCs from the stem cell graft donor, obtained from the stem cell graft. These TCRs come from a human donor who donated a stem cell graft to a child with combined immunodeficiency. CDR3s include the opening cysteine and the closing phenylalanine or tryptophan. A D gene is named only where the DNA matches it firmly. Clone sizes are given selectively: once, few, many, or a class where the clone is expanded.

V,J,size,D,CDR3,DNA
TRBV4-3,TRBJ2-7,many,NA,CASSQDGFEQYF,TGCGCCAGCAGCCAAGATGGCTTTGAGCAGTACTTC
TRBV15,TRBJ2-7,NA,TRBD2,CATSRDAGALNEQYF,TGTGCCACCAGCAGAGATGCGGGAGCGTTGAACGAGCAGTACTTC
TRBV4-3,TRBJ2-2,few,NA,CASSQASTGHLTGELFF,TGCGCCAGCAGCCAAGCGTCTACGGGACACCTCACCGGGGAGCTGTTTTTT
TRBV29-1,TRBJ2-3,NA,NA,CSVGGRNTDTQYF,TGCAGCGTCGGTGGGAGGAACACAGATACGCAGTATTTT
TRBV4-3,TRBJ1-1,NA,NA,CASSQVEGRTTEAFF,TGCGCCAGCAGCCAAGTTGAGGGACGGACCACTGAAGCTTTCTTT
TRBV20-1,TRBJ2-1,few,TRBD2,CSALGSERRTSGTAYNEQFF,TGCAGTGCTCTAGGTTCAGAGAGAAGGACTAGCGGGACAGCCTACAATGAGCAGTTCTTC
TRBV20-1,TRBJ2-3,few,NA,CSARDRGARGTDTQYF,TGCAGTGCTAGAGATCGGGGGGCTAGGGGCACAGATACGCAGTATTTT
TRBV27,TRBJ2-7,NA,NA,CASSLRWGPAYEQYF,TGTGCCAGCAGTTTAAGGTGGGGGCCGGCCTACGAGCAGTACTTC
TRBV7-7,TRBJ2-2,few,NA,CASSPDRKNTGELFF,TGTGCTAGCAGCCCTGACAGAAAGAACACCGGGGAGCTGTTTTTT
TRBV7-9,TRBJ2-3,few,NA,CASSFDLDTDTQYF,TGTGCCAGCAGCTTCGACTTGGACACAGATACGCAGTATTTT
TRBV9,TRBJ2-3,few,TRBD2,CASSVDDLGTSGTPPDTQYF,TGTGCCAGCAGCGTAGATGACCTCGGGACTAGCGGGACACCACCAGATACGCAGTATTTT
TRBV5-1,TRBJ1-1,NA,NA,CASGFGWQNTEAFF,TGCGCCAGCGGCTTCGGGTGGCAGAACACTGAAGCTTTCTTT
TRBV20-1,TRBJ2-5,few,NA,CSARDLGRESETQYF,TGCAGTGCTAGAGATCTTGGCAGGGAATCGGAGACCCAGTACTTC
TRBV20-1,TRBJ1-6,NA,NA,CSARGGWNSPLHF,TGCAGTGCTAGAGGTGGTTGGAATTCACCCCTCCACTTT
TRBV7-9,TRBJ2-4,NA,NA,CASSPPGGKNIQYF,TGTGCCAGCAGCCCCCCCGGTGGCAAAAACATTCAGTACTTC
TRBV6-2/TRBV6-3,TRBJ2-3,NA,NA,CASSYSTGPSTDTQYF,TGTGCCAGCAGTTACTCGACAGGTCCTAGCACAGATACGCAGTATTTT
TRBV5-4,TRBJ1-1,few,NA,CASSLDAGQRATEAFF,TGTGCCAGCAGCTTGGATGCCGGGCAGAGGGCCACTGAAGCTTTCTTT
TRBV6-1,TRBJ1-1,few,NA,CATLKGWGNTEAFF,TGTGCCACACTAAAGGGTTGGGGGAACACTGAAGCTTTCTTT
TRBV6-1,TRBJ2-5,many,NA,CASRPLGGKTQYF,TGTGCCAGCAGGCCCCTGGGGGGAAAGACCCAGTACTTC
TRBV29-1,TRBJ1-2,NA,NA,CSVREIPFYGYTF,TGCAGCGTCCGGGAAATTCCCTTCTATGGCTACACCTTC
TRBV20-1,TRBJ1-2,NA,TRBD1,CSAGTGYGYTF,TGCAGTGCCGGGACAGGCTATGGCTACACCTTC
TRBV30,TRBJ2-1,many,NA,CAWSRERQFF,TGTGCCTGGAGTAGGGAGCGACAGTTCTTC
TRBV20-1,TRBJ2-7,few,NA,CSAIRPFVNYEQYF,TGCAGTGCTATCCGACCGTTCGTCAACTACGAGCAGTACTTC
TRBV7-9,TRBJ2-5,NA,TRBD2,CASSLVPAGVEETQYF,TGTGCCAGCAGCTTAGTACCAGCGGGAGTCGAAGAGACCCAGTACTTC
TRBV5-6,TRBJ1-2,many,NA,CASSQIPGTTINYGYTF,TGTGCCAGCAGCCAGATTCCCGGGACAACAATTAACTATGGCTACACCTTC
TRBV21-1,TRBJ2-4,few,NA,CATRRAGQAVENIQYF,TGTGCCACCCGGCGCGCGGGACAGGCAGTCGAAAACATTCAGTACTTC
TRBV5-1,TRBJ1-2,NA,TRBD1,CASSSTGDYGYTF,TGCGCCAGCAGCTCGACAGGGGACTATGGCTACACCTTC
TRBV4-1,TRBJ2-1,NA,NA,CASSLRDVDEQFF,TGCGCCAGCAGCCTCCGGGACGTGGATGAGCAGTTCTTC